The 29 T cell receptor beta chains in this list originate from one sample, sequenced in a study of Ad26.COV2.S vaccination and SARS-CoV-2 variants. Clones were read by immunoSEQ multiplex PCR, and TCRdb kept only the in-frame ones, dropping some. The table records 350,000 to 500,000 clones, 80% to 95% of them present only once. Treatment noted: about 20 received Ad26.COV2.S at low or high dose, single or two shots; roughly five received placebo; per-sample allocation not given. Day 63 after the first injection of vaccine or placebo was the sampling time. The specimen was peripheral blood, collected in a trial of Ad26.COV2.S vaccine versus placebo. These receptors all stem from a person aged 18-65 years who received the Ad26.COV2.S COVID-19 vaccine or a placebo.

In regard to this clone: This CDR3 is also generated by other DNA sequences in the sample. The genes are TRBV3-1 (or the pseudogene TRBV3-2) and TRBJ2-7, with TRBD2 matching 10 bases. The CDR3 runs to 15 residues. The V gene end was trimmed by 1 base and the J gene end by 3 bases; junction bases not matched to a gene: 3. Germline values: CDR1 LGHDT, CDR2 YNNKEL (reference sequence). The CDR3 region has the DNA TGTGCCAGCAGCCAAGGTCTAGCGGGAGTCTACGAGCAGTACTTC. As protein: CASSQGLAGVYEQYF.

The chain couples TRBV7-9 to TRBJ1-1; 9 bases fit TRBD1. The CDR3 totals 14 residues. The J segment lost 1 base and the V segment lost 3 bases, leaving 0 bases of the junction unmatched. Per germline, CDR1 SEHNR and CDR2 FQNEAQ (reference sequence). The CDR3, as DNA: TGTGCCAGCAGCTTGGACAGGGGGAACACTGAAGCTTTCTTT. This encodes CASSLDRGNTEAFF.

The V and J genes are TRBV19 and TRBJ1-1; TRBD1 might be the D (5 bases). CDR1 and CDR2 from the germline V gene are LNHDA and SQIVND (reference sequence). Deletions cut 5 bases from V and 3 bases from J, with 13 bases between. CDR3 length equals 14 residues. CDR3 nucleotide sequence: TGTGCCAGTAGTCCGGGGACGGTGTACACTGAAGCTTTCTTT. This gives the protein CASSPGTVYTEAFF.

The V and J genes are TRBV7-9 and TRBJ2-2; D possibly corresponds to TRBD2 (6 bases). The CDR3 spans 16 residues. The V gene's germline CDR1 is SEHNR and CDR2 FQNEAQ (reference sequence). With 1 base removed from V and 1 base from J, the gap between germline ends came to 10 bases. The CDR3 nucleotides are TGTGCCAGCAGCTTAGGTGGCGGGGTGAACACCGGGGAGCTGTTTTTT. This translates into CASSLGGGVNTGELFF.

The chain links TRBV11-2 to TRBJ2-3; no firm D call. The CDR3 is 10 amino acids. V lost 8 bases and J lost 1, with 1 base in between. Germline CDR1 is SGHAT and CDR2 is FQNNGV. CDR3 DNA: TGTGCCAGCGGCACAGATACGCAGTATTTT. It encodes CASGTDTQYF.

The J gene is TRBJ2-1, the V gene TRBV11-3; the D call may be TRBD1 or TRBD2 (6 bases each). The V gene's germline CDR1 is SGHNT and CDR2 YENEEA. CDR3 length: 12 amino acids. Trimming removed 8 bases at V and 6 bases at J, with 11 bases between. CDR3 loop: CASRGGGNEQFF. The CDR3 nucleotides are TGTGCCAGCCGCGGAGGGGGCAATGAGCAGTTCTTC.

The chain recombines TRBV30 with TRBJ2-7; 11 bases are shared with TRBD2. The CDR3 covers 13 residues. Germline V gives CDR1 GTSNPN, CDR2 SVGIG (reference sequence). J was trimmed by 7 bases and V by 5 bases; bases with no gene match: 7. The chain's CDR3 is CAWATSGSGEQYF. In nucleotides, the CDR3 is TGTGCCTGGGCCACTAGCGGGAGTGGTGAGCAGTACTTC.

CDR3: CSVEGPPGGDTQYF. The CDR3 coding sequence is TGCAGCGTTGAAGGACCTCCCGGTGGAGATACGCAGTATTTT. The V gene is TRBV29-1, the J gene TRBJ2-3, with D unresolved. Germline values: CDR1 SQVTM, CDR2 ANQGSEA. Trimming left V 1 base short and J 5 bases short, with 13 bases between. CDR3 length: 14 amino acids.

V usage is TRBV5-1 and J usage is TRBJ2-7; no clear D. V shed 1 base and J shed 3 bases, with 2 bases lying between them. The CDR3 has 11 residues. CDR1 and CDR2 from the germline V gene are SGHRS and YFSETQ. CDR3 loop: CASSLNYEQYF. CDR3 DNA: TGCGCCAGCAGCTTGAACTACGAGCAGTACTTC.

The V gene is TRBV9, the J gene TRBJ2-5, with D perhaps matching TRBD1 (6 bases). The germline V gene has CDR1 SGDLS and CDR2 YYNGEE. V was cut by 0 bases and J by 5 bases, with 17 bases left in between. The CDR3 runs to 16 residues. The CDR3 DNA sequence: TGTGCCAGCAGCGTAGTCGGACAGTCAATAAGGGAGACCCAGTACTTC. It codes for CASSVVGQSIRETQYF.

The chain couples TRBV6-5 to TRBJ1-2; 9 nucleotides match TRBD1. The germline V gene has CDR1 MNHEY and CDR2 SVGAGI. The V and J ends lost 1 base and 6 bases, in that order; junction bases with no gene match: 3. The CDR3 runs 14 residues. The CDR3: CASSYLQGANGYTF. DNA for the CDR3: TGTGCCAGCAGTTACTTACAGGGGGCGAATGGCTACACCTTC.

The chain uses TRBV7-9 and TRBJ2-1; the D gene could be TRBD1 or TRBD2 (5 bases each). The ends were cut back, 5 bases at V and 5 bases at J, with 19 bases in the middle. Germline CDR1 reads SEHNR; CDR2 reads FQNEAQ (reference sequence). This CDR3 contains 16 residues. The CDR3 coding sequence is TGTGCCAGCAGCCCAAAGGGGAGCCTCCGGCACAATGAGCAGTTCTTC. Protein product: CASSPKGSLRHNEQFF. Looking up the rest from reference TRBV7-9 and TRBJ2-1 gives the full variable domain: DTGVSQNPRHKITKRGQNVTFRCDPISEHNRLYWYRQTLGQGPEFLTYFQNEAQLEKSRLLSDRFSAERPKGSFSTLEIQRTEQGDSAMYLCASSPKGSLRHNEQFFGPGTRLTVL.

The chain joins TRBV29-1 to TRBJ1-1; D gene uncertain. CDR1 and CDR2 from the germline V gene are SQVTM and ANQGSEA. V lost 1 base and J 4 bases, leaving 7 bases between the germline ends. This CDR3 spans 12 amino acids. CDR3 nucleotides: TGCAGCGTTGAAGCTGTGGGCACTGAAGCTTTCTTT. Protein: CSVEAVGTEAFF.

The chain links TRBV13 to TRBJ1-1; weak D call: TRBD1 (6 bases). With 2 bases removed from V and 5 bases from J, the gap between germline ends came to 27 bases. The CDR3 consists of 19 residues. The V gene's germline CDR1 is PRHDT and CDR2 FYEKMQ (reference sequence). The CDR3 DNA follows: TGTGCCAGCAGCTTATCTTCAGTGGTCGTTTTCGGGGGCTGGACTGAAGCTTTCTTT. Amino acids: CASSLSSVVVFGGWTEAFF.

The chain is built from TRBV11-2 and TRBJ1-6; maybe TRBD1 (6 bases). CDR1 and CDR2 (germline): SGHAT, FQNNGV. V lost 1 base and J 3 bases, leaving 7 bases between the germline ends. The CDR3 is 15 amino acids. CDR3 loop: CASSLADSYNSPLHF. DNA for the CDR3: TGTGCCAGCAGCTTAGCGGACAGCTATAATTCACCCCTCCACTTT.

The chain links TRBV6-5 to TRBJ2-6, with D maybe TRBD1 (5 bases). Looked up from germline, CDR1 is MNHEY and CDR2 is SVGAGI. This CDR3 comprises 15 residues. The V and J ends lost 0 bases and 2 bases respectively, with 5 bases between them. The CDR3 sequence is CASSYSGAGANVLTF. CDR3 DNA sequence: TGTGCCAGCAGTTACTCAGGGGCTGGGGCCAACGTCCTGACTTTC.

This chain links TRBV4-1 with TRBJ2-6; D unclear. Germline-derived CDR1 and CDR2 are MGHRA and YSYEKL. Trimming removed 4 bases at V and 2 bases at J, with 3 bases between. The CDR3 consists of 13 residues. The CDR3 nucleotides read TGCGCCAGCAGCCTTGCTGGGGCCAACGTCCTGACTTTC. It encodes CASSLAGANVLTF.

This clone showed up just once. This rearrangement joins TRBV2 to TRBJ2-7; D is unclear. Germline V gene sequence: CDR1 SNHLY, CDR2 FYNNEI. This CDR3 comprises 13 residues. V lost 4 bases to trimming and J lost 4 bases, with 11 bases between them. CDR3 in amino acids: CASSGMPSYEQYF. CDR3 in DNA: TGTGCCAGCAGTGGGATGCCTTCATACGAGCAGTACTTC.

CDR3 protein: CASSPRDRGYGYTF. For the CDR3, the DNA is TGTGCCAGCTCACCCCGGGACAGGGGTTATGGCTACACCTTC. The chain joins TRBV18 to TRBJ1-2; 10 bases are shared with TRBD1. V trimming: 3 bases; J trimming: 5 bases; junction bases outside the gene matches: 3. Per the germline V gene, CDR1 is KGHSH and CDR2 is LQKENI. This CDR3 comprises 14 residues.

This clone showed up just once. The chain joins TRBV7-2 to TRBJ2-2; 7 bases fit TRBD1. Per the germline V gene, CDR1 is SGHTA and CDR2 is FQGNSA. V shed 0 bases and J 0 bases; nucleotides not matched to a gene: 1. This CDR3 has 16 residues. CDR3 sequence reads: CASSLAGTANTGELFF. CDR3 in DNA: TGTGCCAGCAGCTTAGCTGGGACAGCGAACACCGGGGAGCTGTTTTTT. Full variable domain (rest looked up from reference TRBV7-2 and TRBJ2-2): GAGVSQSPSNKVTEKGKDVELRCDPISGHTALYWYRQSLGQGLEFLIYFQGNSAPDKSGLPSDRFSAERTGGSVSTLTIQRTQQEDSAVYLCASSLAGTANTGELFFGEGSRLTVL.

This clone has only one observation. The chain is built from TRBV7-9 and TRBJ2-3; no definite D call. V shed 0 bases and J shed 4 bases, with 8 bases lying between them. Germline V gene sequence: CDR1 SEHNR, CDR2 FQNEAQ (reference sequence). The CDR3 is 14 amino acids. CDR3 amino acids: CASSLALASDTQYF. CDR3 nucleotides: TGTGCCAGCAGCTTAGCATTAGCATCAGATACGCAGTATTTT.

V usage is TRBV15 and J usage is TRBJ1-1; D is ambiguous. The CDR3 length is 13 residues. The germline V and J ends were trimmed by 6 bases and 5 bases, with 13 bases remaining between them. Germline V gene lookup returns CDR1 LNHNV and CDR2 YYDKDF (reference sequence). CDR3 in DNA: TGTGCCACCAGTCTCCGGGAGAGTACTGAAGCTTTCTTT. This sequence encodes CATSLRESTEAFF.

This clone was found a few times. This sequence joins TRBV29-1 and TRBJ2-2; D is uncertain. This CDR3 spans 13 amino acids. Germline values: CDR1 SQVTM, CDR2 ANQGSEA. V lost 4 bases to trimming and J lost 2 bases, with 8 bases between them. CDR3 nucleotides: TGCAGCGTTGGGGGTCCTAACACCGGGGAGCTGTTTTTT. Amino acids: CSVGGPNTGELFF.

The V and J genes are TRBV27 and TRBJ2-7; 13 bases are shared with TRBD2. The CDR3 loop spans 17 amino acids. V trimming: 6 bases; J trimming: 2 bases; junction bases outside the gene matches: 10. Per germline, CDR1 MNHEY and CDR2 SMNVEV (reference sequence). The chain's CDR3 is CASRGRLAGGKTYEQYF. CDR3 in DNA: TGTGCCAGCAGGGGAAGACTAGCGGGAGGAAAAACCTACGAGCAGTACTTC.

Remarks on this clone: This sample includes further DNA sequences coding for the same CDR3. CDR3 residues: CASSSVGLYEQYF. The CDR3 DNA follows: TGTGCCAGCAGCTCCGTGGGGCTATACGAGCAGTACTTC. V and J are TRBV5-8 and TRBJ2-7, with D tentatively TRBD1 (5 bases). Per the germline V gene, CDR1 is SGHTS and CDR2 is YDEGEE. Trimming took off 3 bases at V and 4 bases at J, with 11 bases between the two ends. There are 13 residues in the CDR3.

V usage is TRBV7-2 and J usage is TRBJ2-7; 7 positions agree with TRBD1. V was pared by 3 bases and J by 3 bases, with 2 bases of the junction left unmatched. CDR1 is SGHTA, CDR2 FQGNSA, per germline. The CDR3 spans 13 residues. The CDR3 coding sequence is TGTGCCAGCAGCTTGGGACAGCACTACGAGCAGTACTTC. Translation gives CASSLGQHYEQYF.

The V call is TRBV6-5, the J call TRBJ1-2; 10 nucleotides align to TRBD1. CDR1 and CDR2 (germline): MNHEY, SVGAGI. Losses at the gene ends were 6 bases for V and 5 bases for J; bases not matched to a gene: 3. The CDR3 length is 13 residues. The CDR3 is CASRGTGDYGYTF. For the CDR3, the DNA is TGTGCCAGCAGAGGGACAGGGGATTATGGCTACACCTTC.

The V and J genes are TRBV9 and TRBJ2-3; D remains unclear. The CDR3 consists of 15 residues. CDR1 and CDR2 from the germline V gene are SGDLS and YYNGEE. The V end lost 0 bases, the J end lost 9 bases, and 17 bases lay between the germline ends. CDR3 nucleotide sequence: TGTGCCAGCAGCGTAGGAAATGTGAGGTCGGGCACGCAGTATTTT. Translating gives CASSVGNVRSGTQYF. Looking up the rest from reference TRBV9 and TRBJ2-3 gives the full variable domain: DSGVTQTPKHLITATGQRVTLRCSPRSGDLSVYWYQQSLDQGLQFLIQYYNGEERAKGNILERFSAQQFPDLHSELNLSSLELGDSALYFCASSVGNVRSGTQYFGPGTRLTVL.

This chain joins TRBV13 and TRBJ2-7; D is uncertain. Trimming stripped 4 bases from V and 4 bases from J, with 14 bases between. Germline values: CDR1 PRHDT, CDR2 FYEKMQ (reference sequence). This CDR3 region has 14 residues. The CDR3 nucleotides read TGTGCCAGCAGCTCTGGCCCCCTGGGTTACGAGCAGTACTTC. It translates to CASSSGPLGYEQYF. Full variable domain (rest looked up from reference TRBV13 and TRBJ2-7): AAGVIQSPRHLIKEKRETATLKCYPIPRHDTVYWYQQGPGQDPQFLISFYEKMQSDKGSIPDRFSAQQFSDYHSELNMSSLELGDSALYFCASSSGPLGYEQYFGPGTRLTVT.